The 16 T cell receptor beta chains in this list originate from one sample, sequenced in a study of blood T cells in healthy people across ages (dated by TCRdb to about 2015). The library was obtained by 5' RACE. TCRdb names Illumina HiSeq 2500 as the instrument used. The second PCR ran for roughly 7 to 12 cycles and used a J-beta primer mix along with a sample-barcoded 5' primer. TCRdb redid the processing of the public reads, applying fastp at Q25 and MiXCR, and retained in-frame beta chains. Entries are consolidated by CDR3 protein sequence, retaining the most common genes and DNA. The sample table holds roughly 1.5 million distinct CDR3 sequences, of which 35% to 45% were seen once. Just over 4% of the sample is held by the ten biggest clonotypes. The sample was blood. The receptors were gathered from a woman aged 18-35 years in good health.

The table lists this clonotype with many counts. The chain has TRBV5-1 and TRBJ2-1; a weak D match, TRBD2 (6 bases). V lost 0 bases, J lost 0 bases, and 7 bases lay in between. The CDR3 consists of 15 residues. Germline CDR1 reads SGHRS; CDR2 reads YFSETQ. The CDR3 region is CASSLGDFSYNEQFF. CDR3 sequence (DNA): TGCGCCAGCAGCTTGGGGGACTTCTCCTACAATGAGCAGTTCTTC.

CDR3 amino acids: CSVKNPSRNGYTF. The CDR3 DNA sequence: TGCAGCGTTAAAAACCCCTCAAGAAATGGCTACACCTTC. The V gene is TRBV29-1, the J gene TRBJ1-2; D is ambiguous. CDR3 size: 13 residues. V was clipped by 5 bases and J by 6 bases, with 16 bases between them. Germline loops: CDR1 SQVTM, CDR2 ANQGSEA.

This clonotype occurred a few times. CDR3 in amino acids: CASSWRGPPNPQFF. The CDR3 DNA sequence: TGTGCCAGCAGTTGGAGGGGACCCCCCAACCCTCAGTTCTTC. This chain connects TRBV28 to TRBJ2-1; D is perhaps TRBD2 (6 bases). Germline CDR1 is MDHEN and CDR2 is SYDVKM. The ends were cut back, 4 bases at V and 13 bases at J, with 20 bases in the middle. This CDR3 has 14 residues. Full variable domain (remainder filled in from reference TRBV28 and TRBJ2-1): DVKVTQSSRYLVKRTGEKVFLECVQDMDHENMFWYRQDPGLGLRLIYFSYDVKMKEKGDIPEGYSVSREKKERFSLILESASTNQTSMYLCASSWRGPPNPQFFGPGTRLTVL.

CDR3: CASSTEGVTSNQPQHF. CDR3 DNA: TGTGCCAGCTCTACCGAGGGGGTCACGAGCAATCAGCCCCAGCATTTT. The chain uses TRBV18 and TRBJ1-5; tentatively, D is TRBD1 (6 bases). Looked up from germline, CDR1 is KGHSH and CDR2 is LQKENI. The CDR3 length is 16 residues. V was trimmed by 6 bases and J by 1 base, leaving 16 bases between them.

The sample holds a few counts of this clonotype. This sequence joins TRBV6-2 or TRBV6-3 and TRBJ2-7; weak D call: TRBD1 (6 bases). The J call may be mistaken, given a closer DNA end match to TRBJ2-4. Per the germline V gene, CDR1 is MNHEY and CDR2 is SVGEGT. This CDR3 is built from 14 residues. Here the CDR3 DNA reads TGTGCCAGCAGTTATGTGGACAGTGGGAACATTCAGTACTTC. Encoded protein: CASSYVDSGNIQYF.

This clonotype was counted between two and nine times. V is TRBV11-2 and J is TRBJ2-1; the match to TRBD1 covers 7 bases. Per germline, CDR1 SGHAT and CDR2 FQNNGV. With V trimmed by 2 bases and J by 3 bases, 7 bases remained unmatched. The CDR3 extends over 16 amino acids. As DNA, the CDR3 is TGTGCCAGCAGCTTAATAGGGACAGTTAACTACAATGAGCAGTTCTTC. Translating gives CASSLIGTVNYNEQFF. The whole variable domain, filled in from reference TRBV11-2 and TRBJ2-1, reads EAGVAQSPRYKIIEKRQSVAFWCNPISGHATLYWYQQILGQGPKLLIQFQNNGVVDDSQLPKDRFSAERLKGVDSTLKIQPAKLEDSAVYLCASSLIGTVNYNEQFFGPGTRLTVL.

As to this clonotype: The junction does not match germline at one end; this may be a read error. V is TRBV7-2 and J is TRBJ2-3, with D perhaps matching TRBD2 (6 bases). Germline CDR1 and CDR2: SGHTA and FQGNSA. The CDR3 is 14 amino acids. CDR3 coding DNA: TGTGCCAGCAGCTTACGCGGGGAAACAGTTACGCAGTATTTT. It specifies CASSLRGETVTQYF.

This chain joins TRBV7-2 and TRBJ2-3, with D possibly TRBD2 on 6 matching bases. V lost 1 base and J 3 bases, leaving 17 bases between the germline ends. CDR3 length: 17 residues. Germline V gene lookup returns CDR1 SGHTA and CDR2 FQGNSA. CDR3 region: CASSLVAGTGITDTQYF. CDR3 bases: TGTGCCAGCAGCTTAGTCGCGGGAACGGGAATTACAGATACGCAGTATTTT.

This chain links TRBV4-1 with TRBJ2-7; D is perhaps TRBD2 (6 bases). Germline V gene lookup returns CDR1 MGHRA and CDR2 YSYEKL. V lost 0 bases and J 2 bases, leaving 11 bases between the germline ends. The CDR3 spans 15 residues. CDR3 sequence: CASSQDSGVTYEQYF. CDR3 bases: TGCGCCAGCAGCCAAGATTCGGGAGTGACCTACGAGCAGTACTTC.

The chain is built from TRBV12-5 and TRBJ1-5, with unresolved D. This CDR3 has 12 amino acids. Germline V gene sequence: CDR1 LGHNT, CDR2 FRNRAP. With 2 bases removed from V and 4 bases from J, the gap between germline ends came to 3 bases. In DNA, the CDR3 is TGTGCTAGTGGTTTGAGAAATCAGCCCCAGCATTTT. Translation gives CASGLRNQPQHF.

A few counts support this clonotype. The chain is built from TRBV7-6 and TRBJ1-4; D not certain. In germline, CDR1 is SGHVS, CDR2 FNYEAQ. The CDR3 contains 19 residues. V dropped 1 base and J dropped 2 bases, with 20 bases sitting between them. The CDR3 loop is CASSLVRRWLPRTNEKLFF. The CDR3 DNA reads as TGTGCCAGCAGCTTAGTGAGACGGTGGCTCCCCCGCACTAATGAAAAACTGTTTTTT.

The chain combines TRBV20-1 with TRBJ2-5, with a possible D match to TRBD2 (6 bases). The CDR3 contains 15 residues. The germline CDR1 and CDR2 sequences are DFQATT and SNEGSKA (reference sequence). Between the trimmed V and J ends, which lost 1 base and 4 bases, there was a span of 16 bases. The CDR3: CSARVPGSSVETQYF. The CDR3 DNA is TGCAGTGCTAGAGTCCCCGGGTCTAGCGTAGAGACCCAGTACTTC.

This clonotype occurred a few times. The V gene is TRBV29-1, the J gene TRBJ2-1; D possibly corresponds to TRBD2 (6 bases). The V end lost 0 bases, the J end lost 3 bases, and 15 bases lay between the germline ends. Germline V gives CDR1 SQVTM, CDR2 ANQGSEA. The CDR3 has 16 amino acids. The CDR3 region is CSVEEGGRGVYNEQFF. DNA of the CDR3: TGCAGCGTTGAAGAAGGCGGGCGGGGAGTCTACAATGAGCAGTTCTTC.

With regard to this clonotype: The junction departs from germline at one end; a sequencing error may be responsible. The gene calls are TRBV7-7 and TRBJ2-5; maybe TRBD2 (7 bases). CDR1 and CDR2 from the germline V gene are SSHAT and FNYEAQ (reference sequence). This CDR3 has 13 amino acids. CDR3 in DNA: TGCAGTGTTTCGAGGGGGGGCCAAGAGACCCAGTACTTC. The encoded protein is CSVSRGGQETQYF.

The CDR3 spells CASSSPWGSSYNEQFF. CDR3 in DNA: TGTGCCAGCAGCTCCCCTTGGGGGAGCTCCTACAATGAGCAGTTCTTC. The chain employs TRBV11-2 and TRBJ2-1; D tentatively reads TRBD1 or TRBD2 (5 bases each). Germline V lookup: CDR1 SGHAT, CDR2 FQNNGV. The CDR3 extends over 16 amino acids. The V gene lost 4 bases and the J gene lost 0 bases, with 13 bases spanning the gap.

The genes are TRBV7-9 and TRBJ2-3; 9 nucleotides line up with TRBD1. Per germline, CDR1 SEHNR and CDR2 FQNEAQ (reference sequence). The CDR3 is made up of 12 amino acids. V was clipped by 5 bases and J by 11 bases; unmatched bases: 5. The CDR3 is CASSPGTGQQYF. CDR3 nucleotide sequence: TGTGCCAGCAGCCCGGGGACAGGGCAGCAGTATTTT.